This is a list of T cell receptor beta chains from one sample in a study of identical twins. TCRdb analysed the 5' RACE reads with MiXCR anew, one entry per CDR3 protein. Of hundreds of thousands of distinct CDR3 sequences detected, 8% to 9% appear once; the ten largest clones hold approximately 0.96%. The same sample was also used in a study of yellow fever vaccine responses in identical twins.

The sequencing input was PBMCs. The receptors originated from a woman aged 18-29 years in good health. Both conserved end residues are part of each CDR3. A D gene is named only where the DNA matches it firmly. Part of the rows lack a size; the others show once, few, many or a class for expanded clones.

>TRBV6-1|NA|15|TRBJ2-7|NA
CASSDRDEGSYEQYF
TGTGCCAGCAGTGACCGGGACGAAGGTTCCTACGAGCAGTACTTC
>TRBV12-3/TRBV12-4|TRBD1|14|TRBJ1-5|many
CASSRDRGNQPQHF
TGTGCCAGCAGCCGGGACAGGGGGAATCAGCCCCAGCATTTT
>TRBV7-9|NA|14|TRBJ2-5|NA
CASSLARGGETQYF
TGTGCCAGCAGCTTAGCGCGAGGGGGAGAGACCCAGTACTTC
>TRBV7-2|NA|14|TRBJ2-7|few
CASSLAAGMYEQYF
TGTGCCAGCAGCTTAGCGGCAGGGATGTACGAGCAGTACTTC
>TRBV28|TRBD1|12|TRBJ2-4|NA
CAIRTGTDHQYF
TGTGCCATCAGGACCGGGACAGACCACCAGTACTTC
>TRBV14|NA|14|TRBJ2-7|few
CASSQDPAPYEQYF
TGTGCCAGCAGCCAAGATCCGGCCCCCTACGAGCAGTACTTC
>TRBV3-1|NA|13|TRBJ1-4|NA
CASSQDPKEKLFF
TGTGCCAGCAGCCAAGATCCTAAGGAAAAACTGTTTTTT
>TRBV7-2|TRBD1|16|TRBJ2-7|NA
CASSLDRWTGGYEQYF
TGTGCCAGCAGCTTAGATAGGTGGACAGGAGGCTACGAGCAGTACTTC
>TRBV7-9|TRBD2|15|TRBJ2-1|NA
CASSFPSGRGNEQFF
TGTGCCAGCAGCTTTCCTAGCGGGAGAGGGAATGAGCAGTTCTTC
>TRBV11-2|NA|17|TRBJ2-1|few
CASSSWDSPGFWDEQFF
TGTGCCAGCAGCTCCTGGGATAGCCCTGGCTTTTGGGATGAGCAGTTCTTC
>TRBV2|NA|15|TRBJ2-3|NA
CASSDEASKVNTQYF
TGTGCCAGCAGTGATGAGGCCTCAAAGGTCAATACGCAGTATTTT
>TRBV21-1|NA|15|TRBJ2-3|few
CASSVSRYFTDTQYF
TGTGCCAGCAGCGTCTCGCGATACTTCACAGATACGCAGTATTTT
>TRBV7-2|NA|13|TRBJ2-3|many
CASSLDRTDTQYF
TGTGCCAGCAGCTTAGACCGGACAGATACGCAGTATTTT
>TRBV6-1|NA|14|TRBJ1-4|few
CASSWTSTNEKLFF
TGTGCCAGCAGCTGGACATCAACTAATGAAAAACTGTTTTTT
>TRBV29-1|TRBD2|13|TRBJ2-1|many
CSVTSASYNEQFF
TGCAGCGTGACTAGCGCCTCCTACAATGAGCAGTTCTTC
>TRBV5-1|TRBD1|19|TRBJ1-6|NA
CASSPAQYTGDKYNSPLHF
TGCGCCAGCAGCCCAGCGCAGTATACAGGGGATAAATATAATTCACCCCTCCACTTT
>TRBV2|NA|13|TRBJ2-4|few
CASSVLPSREEYF
TGTGCCAGCAGCGTACTCCCATCCAGGGAAGAGTACTTC
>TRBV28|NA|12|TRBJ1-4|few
CASSSEVEKLFF
TGTGCCAGCAGTTCGGAGGTCGAGAAACTGTTTTTT
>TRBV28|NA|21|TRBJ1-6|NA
CASRPNQGSKGGVSYNSPLHF
TGTGCCAGCAGACCTAACCAGGGCAGTAAAGGAGGTGTCTCCTATAATTCACCCCTCCACTTT
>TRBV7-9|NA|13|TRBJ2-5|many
CASRGQAARAQYF
TGTGCCAGCAGAGGTCAGGCAGCACGAGCCCAGTACTTC
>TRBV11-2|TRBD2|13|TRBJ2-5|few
CASSPTSGTPQYF
TGTGCCAGCAGCCCGACTAGCGGGACACCCCAGTACTTC
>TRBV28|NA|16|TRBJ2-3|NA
CASSLWGVFSTDTQYF
TGTGCCAGCAGTCTCTGGGGGGTATTTAGCACAGATACGCAGTATTTT
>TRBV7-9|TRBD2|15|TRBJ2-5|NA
CASSFVGGNQETQYF
TGTGCCAGCAGCTTCGTCGGGGGGAACCAAGAGACCCAGTACTTC
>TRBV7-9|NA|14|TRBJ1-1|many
CASSSLDRSTEAFF
TGTGCCAGCAGCTCCCTTGACAGGTCCACTGAAGCTTTCTTT
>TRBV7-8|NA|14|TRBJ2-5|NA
CASSTDRFQETQYF
TGTGCCAGCAGCACCGACAGATTCCAAGAGACCCAGTACTTC
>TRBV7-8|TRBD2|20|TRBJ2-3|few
CASSILPGLAVLTATDTQYF
TGTGCCAGCAGCATACTACCGGGACTAGCGGTTCTCACCGCGACAGATACGCAGTATTTT
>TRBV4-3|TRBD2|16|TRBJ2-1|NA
CASSQDAGGSYNEQFF
TGCGCCAGCAGCCAAGACGCGGGAGGCAGCTACAATGAGCAGTTCTTC
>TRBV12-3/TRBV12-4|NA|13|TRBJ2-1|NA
CASSLTRHNEQFF
TGTGCCAGCAGTTTGACTAGACACAATGAGCAGTTCTTC
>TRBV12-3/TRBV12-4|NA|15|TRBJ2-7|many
CASSLARQGGYEQYF
TGTGCCAGCAGTTTAGCGAGGCAGGGAGGCTACGAGCAGTACTTC
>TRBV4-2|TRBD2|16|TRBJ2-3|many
CASSQEPIAGLDTQYF
TGTGCCAGCAGCCAAGAGCCCATAGCGGGGTTAGATACGCAGTATTTT
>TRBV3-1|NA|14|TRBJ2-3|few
CASSPRVNTDTQYF
TGTGCCAGCAGCCCACGAGTAAACACAGATACGCAGTATTTT
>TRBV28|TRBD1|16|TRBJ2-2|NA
CASSLPRQGASGELFF
TGTGCCAGCAGTTTGCCCCGACAGGGGGCTAGCGGGGAGCTGTTTTTT
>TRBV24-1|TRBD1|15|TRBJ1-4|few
CATSDSKGAGEKLFF
TGTGCCACCAGTGATTCGAAGGGGGCGGGAGAAAAACTGTTTTTT
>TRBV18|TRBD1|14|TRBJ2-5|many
CASSRGQYQETQYF
TGTGCCAGCTCACGGGGACAGTACCAAGAGACCCAGTACTTC
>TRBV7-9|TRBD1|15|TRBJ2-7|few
CASSFPGQGLNEQYF
TGTGCCAGCAGCTTCCCGGGACAGGGGCTCAACGAGCAGTACTTC
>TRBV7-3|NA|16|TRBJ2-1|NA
CASSSAPSGSYNEQFF
TGTGCCAGCAGCTCGGCACCCAGCGGGTCCTACAATGAGCAGTTCTTC
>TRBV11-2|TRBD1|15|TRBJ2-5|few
CASSSAGQGAETQYF
TGTGCCAGCAGCTCGGCGGGACAGGGCGCGGAGACCCAGTACTTC
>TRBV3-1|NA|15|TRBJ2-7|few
CASSQDPWRDYEQYF
TGTGCCAGCAGCCAAGATCCCTGGAGGGACTACGAGCAGTACTTC
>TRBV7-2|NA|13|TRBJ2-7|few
CAILPGNSYEQYF
TGTGCCATCCTACCGGGAAACTCCTACGAGCAGTACTTC
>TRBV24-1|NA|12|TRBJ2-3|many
CATSDSVDTQYF
TGTGCCACCAGTGATTCTGTAGATACGCAGTATTTT
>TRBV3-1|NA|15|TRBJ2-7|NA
CASSQRGQGHYEQYF
TGTGCCAGCAGCCAACGTGGGCAGGGACACTACGAGCAGTACTTC
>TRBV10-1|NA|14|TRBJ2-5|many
CASSEDRPQETQYF
TGCGCCAGCAGTGAGGACAGACCACAAGAGACCCAGTACTTC
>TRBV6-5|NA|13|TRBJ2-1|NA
CASSYARPGEQFF
TGTGCCAGCAGTTACGCACGTCCCGGGGAGCAGTTCTTC
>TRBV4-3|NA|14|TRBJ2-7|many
CASSQDYGSYEQYF
TGCGCCAGCAGCCAAGATTACGGCTCCTACGAGCAGTACTTC
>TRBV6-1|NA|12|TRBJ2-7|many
CASSEQAYEQYF
TGTGCCAGCAGTGAACAGGCCTACGAGCAGTACTTC
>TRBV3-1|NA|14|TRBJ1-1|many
CASSQAGLNTEAFF
TGTGCCAGCAGCCAAGCAGGGTTGAACACTGAAGCTTTCTTT
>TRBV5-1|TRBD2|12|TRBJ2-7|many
CASSFFGGEQYF
TGCGCCAGCAGCTTCTTCGGGGGGGAGCAGTACTTC
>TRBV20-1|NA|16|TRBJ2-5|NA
CSARDRAGEWVETQYF
TGCAGTGCTAGAGATAGGGCAGGGGAGTGGGTGGAGACCCAGTACTTC
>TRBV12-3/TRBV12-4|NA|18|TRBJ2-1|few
CASSFYAPGAAGDNEQFF
TGTGCCAGCAGTTTTTACGCCCCGGGGGCGGCTGGCGACAATGAGCAGTTCTTC
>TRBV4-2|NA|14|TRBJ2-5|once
CASSLIAAQETQYF
TGTGCCAGCAGCCTCATAGCGGCCCAAGAGACCCAGTACTTC
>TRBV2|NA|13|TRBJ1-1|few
CASSAQGDTEAFF
TGTGCCAGCAGTGCCCAGGGCGACACTGAAGCTTTCTTT
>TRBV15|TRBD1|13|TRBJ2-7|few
CATSRQGAYEQYF
TGTGCCACCAGCAGACAGGGGGCCTACGAGCAGTACTTC
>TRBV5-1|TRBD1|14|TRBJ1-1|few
CASSLQTGGNEAFF
TGCGCCAGCAGCTTGCAAACAGGGGGAAATGAAGCTTTCTTT
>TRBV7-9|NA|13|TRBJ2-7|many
CASSSQGPYEQYF
TGTGCCAGCAGCTCTCAGGGACCTTACGAGCAGTACTTC
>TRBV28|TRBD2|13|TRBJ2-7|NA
CASHRSGTYEQYF
TGTGCCAGTCACAGAAGCGGGACCTACGAGCAGTACTTC
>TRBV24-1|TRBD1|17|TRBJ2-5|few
CATSDAVPGTGHETQYF
TGTGCCACCAGTGACGCGGTGCCTGGGACAGGGCACGAGACCCAGTACTTC
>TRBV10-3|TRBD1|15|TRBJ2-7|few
CAIKVGAGGTYEQYF
TGTGCCATCAAGGTAGGGGCAGGGGGAACCTACGAGCAGTACTTC
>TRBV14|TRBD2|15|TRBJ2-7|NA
CASSPRAGALYEQYF
TGTGCCAGCAGCCCAAGAGCGGGGGCCCTCTACGAGCAGTACTTC